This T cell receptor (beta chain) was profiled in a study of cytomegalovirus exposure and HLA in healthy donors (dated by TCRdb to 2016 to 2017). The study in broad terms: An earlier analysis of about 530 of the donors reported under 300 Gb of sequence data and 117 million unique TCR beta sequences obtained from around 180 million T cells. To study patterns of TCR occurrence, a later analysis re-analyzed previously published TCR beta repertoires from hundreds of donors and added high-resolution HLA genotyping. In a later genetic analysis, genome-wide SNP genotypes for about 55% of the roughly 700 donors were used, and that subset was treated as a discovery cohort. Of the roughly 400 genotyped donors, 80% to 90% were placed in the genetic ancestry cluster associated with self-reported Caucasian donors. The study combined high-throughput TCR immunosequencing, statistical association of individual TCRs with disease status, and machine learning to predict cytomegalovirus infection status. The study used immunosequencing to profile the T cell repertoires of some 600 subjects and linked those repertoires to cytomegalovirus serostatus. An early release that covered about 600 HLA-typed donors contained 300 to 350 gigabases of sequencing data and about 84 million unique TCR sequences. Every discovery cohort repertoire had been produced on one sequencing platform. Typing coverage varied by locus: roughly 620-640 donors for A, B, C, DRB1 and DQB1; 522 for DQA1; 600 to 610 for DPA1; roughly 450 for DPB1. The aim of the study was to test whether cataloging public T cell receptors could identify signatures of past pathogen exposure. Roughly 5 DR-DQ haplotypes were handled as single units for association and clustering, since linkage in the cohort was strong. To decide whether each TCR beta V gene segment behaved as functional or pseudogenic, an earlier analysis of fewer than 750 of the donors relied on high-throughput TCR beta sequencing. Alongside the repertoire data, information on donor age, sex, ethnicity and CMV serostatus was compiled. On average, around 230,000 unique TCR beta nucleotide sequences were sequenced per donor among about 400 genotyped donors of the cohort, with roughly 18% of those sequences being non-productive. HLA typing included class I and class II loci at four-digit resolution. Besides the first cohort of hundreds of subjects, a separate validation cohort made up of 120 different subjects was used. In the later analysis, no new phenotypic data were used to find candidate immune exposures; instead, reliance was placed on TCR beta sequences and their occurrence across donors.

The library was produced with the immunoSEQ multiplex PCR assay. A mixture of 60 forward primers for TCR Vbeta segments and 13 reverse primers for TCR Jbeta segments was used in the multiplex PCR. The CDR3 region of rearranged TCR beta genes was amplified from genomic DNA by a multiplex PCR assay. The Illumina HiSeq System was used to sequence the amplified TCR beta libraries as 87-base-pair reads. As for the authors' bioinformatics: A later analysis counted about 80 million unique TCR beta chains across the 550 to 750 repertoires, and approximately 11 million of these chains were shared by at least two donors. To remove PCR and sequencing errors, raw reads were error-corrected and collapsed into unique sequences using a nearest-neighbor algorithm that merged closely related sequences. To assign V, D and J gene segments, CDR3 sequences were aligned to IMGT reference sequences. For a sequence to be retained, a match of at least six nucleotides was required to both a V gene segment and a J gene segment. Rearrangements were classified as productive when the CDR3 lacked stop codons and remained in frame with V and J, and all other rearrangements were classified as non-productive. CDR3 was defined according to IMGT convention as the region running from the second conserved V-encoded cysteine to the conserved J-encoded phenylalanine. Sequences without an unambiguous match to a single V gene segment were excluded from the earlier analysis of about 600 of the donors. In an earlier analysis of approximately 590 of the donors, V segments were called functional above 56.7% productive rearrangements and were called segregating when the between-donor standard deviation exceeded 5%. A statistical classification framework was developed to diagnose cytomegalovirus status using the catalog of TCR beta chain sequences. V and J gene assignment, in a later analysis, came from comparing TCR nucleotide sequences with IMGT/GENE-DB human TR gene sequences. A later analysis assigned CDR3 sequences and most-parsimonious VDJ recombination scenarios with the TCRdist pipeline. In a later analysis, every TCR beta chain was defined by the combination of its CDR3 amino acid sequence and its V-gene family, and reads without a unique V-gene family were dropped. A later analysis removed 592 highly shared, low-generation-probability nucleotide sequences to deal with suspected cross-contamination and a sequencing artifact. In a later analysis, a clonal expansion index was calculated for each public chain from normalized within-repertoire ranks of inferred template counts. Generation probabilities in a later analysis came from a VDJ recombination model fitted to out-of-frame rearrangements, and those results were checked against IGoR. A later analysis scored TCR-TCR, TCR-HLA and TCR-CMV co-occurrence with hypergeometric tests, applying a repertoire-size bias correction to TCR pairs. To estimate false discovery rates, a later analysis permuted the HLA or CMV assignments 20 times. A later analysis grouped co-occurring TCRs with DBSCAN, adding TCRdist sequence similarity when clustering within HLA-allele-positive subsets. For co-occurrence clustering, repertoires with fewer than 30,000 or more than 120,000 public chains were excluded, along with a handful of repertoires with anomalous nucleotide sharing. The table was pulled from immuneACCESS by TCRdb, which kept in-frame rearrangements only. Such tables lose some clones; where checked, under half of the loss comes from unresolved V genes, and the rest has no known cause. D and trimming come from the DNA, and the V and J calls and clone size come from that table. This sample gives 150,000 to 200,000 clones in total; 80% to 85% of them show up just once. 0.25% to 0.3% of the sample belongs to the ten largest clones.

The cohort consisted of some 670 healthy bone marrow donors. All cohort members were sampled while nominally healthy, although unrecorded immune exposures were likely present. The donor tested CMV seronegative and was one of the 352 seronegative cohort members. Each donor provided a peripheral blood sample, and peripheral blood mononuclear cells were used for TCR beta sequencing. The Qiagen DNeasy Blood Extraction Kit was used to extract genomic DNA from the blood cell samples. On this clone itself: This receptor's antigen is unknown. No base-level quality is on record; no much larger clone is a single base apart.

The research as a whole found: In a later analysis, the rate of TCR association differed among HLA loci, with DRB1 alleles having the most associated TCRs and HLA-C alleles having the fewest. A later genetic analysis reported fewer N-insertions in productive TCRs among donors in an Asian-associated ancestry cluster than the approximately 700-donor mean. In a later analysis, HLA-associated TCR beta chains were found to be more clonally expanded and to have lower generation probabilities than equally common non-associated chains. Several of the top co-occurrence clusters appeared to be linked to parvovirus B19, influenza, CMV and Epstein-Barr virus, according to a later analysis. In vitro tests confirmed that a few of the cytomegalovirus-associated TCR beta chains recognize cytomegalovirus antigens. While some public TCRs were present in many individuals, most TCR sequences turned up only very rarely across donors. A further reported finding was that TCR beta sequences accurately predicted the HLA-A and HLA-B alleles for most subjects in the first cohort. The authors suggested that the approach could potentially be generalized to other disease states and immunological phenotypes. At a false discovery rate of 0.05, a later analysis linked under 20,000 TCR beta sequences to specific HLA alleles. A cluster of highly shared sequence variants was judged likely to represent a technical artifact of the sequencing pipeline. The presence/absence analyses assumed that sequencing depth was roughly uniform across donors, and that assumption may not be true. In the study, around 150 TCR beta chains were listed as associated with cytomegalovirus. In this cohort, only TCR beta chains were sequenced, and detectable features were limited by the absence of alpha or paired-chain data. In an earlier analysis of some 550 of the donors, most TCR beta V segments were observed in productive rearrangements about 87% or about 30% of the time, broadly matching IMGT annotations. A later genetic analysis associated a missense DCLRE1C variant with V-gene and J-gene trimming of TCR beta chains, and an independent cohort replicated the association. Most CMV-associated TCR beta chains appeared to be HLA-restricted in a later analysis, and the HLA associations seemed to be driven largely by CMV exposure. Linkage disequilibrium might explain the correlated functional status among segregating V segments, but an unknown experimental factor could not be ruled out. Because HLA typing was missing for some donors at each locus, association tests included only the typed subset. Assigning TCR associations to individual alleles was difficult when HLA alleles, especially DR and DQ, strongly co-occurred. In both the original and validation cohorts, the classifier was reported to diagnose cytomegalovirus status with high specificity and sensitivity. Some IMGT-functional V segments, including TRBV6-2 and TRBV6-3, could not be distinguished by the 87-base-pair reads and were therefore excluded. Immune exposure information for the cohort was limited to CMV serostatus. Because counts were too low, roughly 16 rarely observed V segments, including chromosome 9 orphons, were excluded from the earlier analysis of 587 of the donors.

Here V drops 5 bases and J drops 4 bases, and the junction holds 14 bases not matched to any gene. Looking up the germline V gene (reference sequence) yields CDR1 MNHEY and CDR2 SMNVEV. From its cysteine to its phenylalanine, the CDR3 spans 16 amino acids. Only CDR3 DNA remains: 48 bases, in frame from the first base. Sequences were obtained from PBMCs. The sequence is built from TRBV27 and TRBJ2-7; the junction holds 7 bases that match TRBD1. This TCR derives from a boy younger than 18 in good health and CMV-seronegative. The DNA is TGTGCCAGCAGTCCCCTAGCCAGGGACAGACCATACGAGCAGTACTTC. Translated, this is CASSPLARDRPYEQYF.